This TCR beta chain is from a study of T cells in Graves' hyperthyroidism and ophthalmopathy. Study results and limitations: Blood shared most expanded thyroid clonotypes above 0.001.

The source material, RNA transcripts, was used to amplify TCR beta CDR3 regions. TCR CDR3 underwent first-round RT-PCR with the HTBI primer set. TCRdb reprocessed the multiplex PCR reads via MiXCR and lists one record per CDR3 protein. Here the sample spans nearly 250,000 distinct CDR3 sequences, 16% being singletons. Thyroid ultrasound, orbital computed tomography, clinical symptoms, and serum thyroxine and TRAb underpinned diagnoses. After removal of 5 bases from V and 6 bases from J, the junction contained 11 bases not matched to a gene. The CDR3 loop spans 16 amino acids. Germline values: CDR1 LGHDT, CDR2 YNNKEL (reference sequence). There are many counts of this clonotype. Its antigen remains unknown.

The J gene is TRBJ2-1, the V gene TRBV3-1, with 9 bases matching TRBD2. The sequence came from a woman aged 18-35 years with Graves' ophthalmopathy. The specimen was blood. The CDR3, as DNA: TGTGCCAGCAGCGCACCCGGGACTAGCTTTACCAATGAGCAGTTCTTC. The encoded protein is CASSAPGTSFTNEQFF.